Listed below are T cell receptor beta chains from one sample, sequenced in a study of shared clonotypes between healthy human individuals. TCRdb keeps only in-frame clones here, not all; method: immunoSEQ multiplex PCR. Among some 2,000,000 clones, over 85% were seen once, and the ten largest hold about 1.1%. Sequencing used naive CD8+ T cells sorted from blood. Receptor source: a man aged 18 to 29 in good health. The CDR3 runs from the conserved cysteine through the conserved F or W. The order of the fields is J gene, clone size, D gene, V gene, CDR3 DNA, CDR3 protein. The D gene is left open where the match is weak. Rows may omit the clone size; those that give it use once, few, many or a size class.

J: TRBJ1-4; size: .; D: .; V: TRBV6-6; DNA: TGTGCCAGCAGTCCCCGGACAGAGATTAATGAAAAACTGTTTTTT; CDR3: CASSPRTEINEKLFF
J: TRBJ2-5; size: once; D: .; V: TRBV5-6; DNA: TGTGCCAGCAGCCTTGACCGGGATGGCCAAGAGACCCAGTACTTC; CDR3: CASSLDRDGQETQYF
J: TRBJ2-7; size: once; D: .; V: TRBV7-9; DNA: TGTGCCAGCACCACGATGTCAGGGAGCTACGAGCAGTACTTC; CDR3: CASTTMSGSYEQYF
J: TRBJ2-7; size: .; D: TRBD2; V: TRBV7-2; DNA: TGTGCCAGCAGCTTAGCGGGGCAGGGAACTAGCGGGCCCTACGAGCAGTACTTC; CDR3: CASSLAGQGTSGPYEQYF
J: TRBJ2-2; size: .; D: .; V: TRBV5-1; DNA: TGCGCCAGCAGAAGCATAGCCGGGGAGCTGTTTTTT; CDR3: CASRSIAGELFF
J: TRBJ1-4; size: .; D: .; V: TRBV5-8; DNA: TGTGCCAGCACCGGGACGGTTGCAACTAATGAAAAACTGTTTTTT; CDR3: CASTGTVATNEKLFF
J: TRBJ2-6; size: .; D: .; V: TRBV19; DNA: TGTGCCAGTAGTGGGTTTCTTGATGGGGCCAACGTCCTGACTTTC; CDR3: CASSGFLDGANVLTF
J: TRBJ2-1; size: .; D: TRBD2; V: TRBV6-5; DNA: TGTGCCAGCAGTGCTACTAGCGGGAGTTACAATGAGCAGTTCTTC; CDR3: CASSATSGSYNEQFF
J: TRBJ1-2; size: .; D: .; V: TRBV19; DNA: TGTGCCAGTGCCGTCGGACTCTATGGCTACACCTTC; CDR3: CASAVGLYGYTF
J: TRBJ1-1; size: .; D: TRBD1; V: TRBV28; DNA: TGTGCCAGCGACAGGGTGGGTTTGAACACTGAAGCTTTCTTT; CDR3: CASDRVGLNTEAFF
J: TRBJ2-7; size: .; D: TRBD1; V: TRBV5-5; DNA: TGTGCCAGCAGCTTGGGACAGGGGATTCCCTACGAGCAGTACTTC; CDR3: CASSLGQGIPYEQYF
J: TRBJ2-7; size: .; D: .; V: TRBV27; DNA: TGTGCCAGCAGTCTCGGGATCTCCTACGAGCAGTACTTC; CDR3: CASSLGISYEQYF
J: TRBJ2-1; size: .; D: TRBD1; V: TRBV5-8; DNA: TGTGCCAGCAGCTCGCTGACAGGGGGACCCCTCTACAATGAGCAGTTCTTC; CDR3: CASSSLTGGPLYNEQFF
J: TRBJ1-4; size: .; D: TRBD1; V: TRBV7-9; DNA: TGTGCCAGCAGCGTCGGGACAGGGACCCGAGAAAAACTGTTTTTT; CDR3: CASSVGTGTREKLFF
J: TRBJ2-2; size: .; D: .; V: TRBV19; DNA: TGTGCCAGTAGGTCAACAGGGTATTCGGCCGGGGAGCTGTTTTTT; CDR3: CASRSTGYSAGELFF
J: TRBJ2-5; size: .; D: TRBD2; V: TRBV4-1; DNA: TGCGCCAGCAGCCAAGCGTACCTAGCGGGAGGTGAGACCCAGTACTTC; CDR3: CASSQAYLAGGETQYF
J: TRBJ2-2; size: .; D: TRBD2; V: TRBV29-1; DNA: TGCAGCGTTGCTGATGCGGGCGGGAGGTTGGGCACCGGGGAGCTGTTTTTT; CDR3: CSVADAGGRLGTGELFF
J: TRBJ2-7; size: .; D: .; V: TRBV28; DNA: TGTGCCAGCAGTTTAAGGGGGTTGAACTACGAGCAGTACTTC; CDR3: CASSLRGLNYEQYF
J: TRBJ2-7; size: .; D: TRBD2; V: TRBV5-6; DNA: TGTGCCAGCAGCTCCGGGACTAGCTCCTACGAGCAGTACTTC; CDR3: CASSSGTSSYEQYF
J: TRBJ2-7; size: .; D: .; V: TRBV14; DNA: TGTGCCAGCAGCCAAGAAAGTTTCTACGAGCAGTACTTC; CDR3: CASSQESFYEQYF
J: TRBJ2-7; size: .; D: .; V: TRBV4-1; DNA: TGCGCCAGCAGCCAACCGGGGTACGAGCAGTACTTC; CDR3: CASSQPGYEQYF
J: TRBJ1-1; size: .; D: TRBD1; V: TRBV4-1; DNA: TGCGCCAGCAGCCATGACTCCGGGACAGGGAACGGTGAAGCTTTCTTT; CDR3: CASSHDSGTGNGEAFF
J: TRBJ2-5; size: .; D: TRBD2; V: TRBV9; DNA: TGTGCCAGCAGCGCCGGGGGGGCCCCTTCAGACCAGTACTTC; CDR3: CASSAGGAPSDQYF
J: TRBJ2-3; size: .; D: TRBD2; V: TRBV19; DNA: TGTGCCAGTGAAGGACTAGCGGGAGCTACAGATACGCAGTATTTT; CDR3: CASEGLAGATDTQYF
J: TRBJ2-1; size: .; D: TRBD2; V: TRBV4-1; DNA: TGCGCCAGCAGCCAAAGGTCGGCGGGAGGCGTCTACAATGAGCAGTTCTTC; CDR3: CASSQRSAGGVYNEQFF
J: TRBJ1-1; size: .; D: TRBD1; V: TRBV9; DNA: TGTGCCAGCAGCGTAGGCGGGACAGGGCACACTGAAGCTTTCTTT; CDR3: CASSVGGTGHTEAFF
J: TRBJ2-7; size: .; D: TRBD1; V: TRBV9; DNA: TGTGCCAGCAGCGTAGGGACAGGGGGCCACTACGAGCAGTACTTC; CDR3: CASSVGTGGHYEQYF
J: TRBJ2-5; size: .; D: .; V: TRBV25-1; DNA: TGTGCCAGCAGTCTGACTAGTTGGGAAGAGACCCAGTACTTC; CDR3: CASSLTSWEETQYF
J: TRBJ1-2; size: once; D: .; V: TRBV6-6; DNA: TGTGCCAGCAGCCCCACCCGTGAGGGCGAGGTCTATGGCTACACCTTC; CDR3: CASSPTREGEVYGYTF
J: TRBJ2-1; size: .; D: TRBD1; V: TRBV27; DNA: TGTGCCAGCAGTTCCATCCGGGACAGGTTTAACAATGAGCAGTTCTTC; CDR3: CASSSIRDRFNNEQFF
J: TRBJ2-7; size: .; D: .; V: TRBV5-1; DNA: TGCGCCAGCAGCTTGGCCCAGGGCAGTTCCTACGAGCAGTACTTC; CDR3: CASSLAQGSSYEQYF
J: TRBJ2-3; size: .; D: TRBD1; V: TRBV6-5; DNA: TGTGCCAGCAGTATTACAGGGGAAACAGATACGCAGTATTTT; CDR3: CASSITGETDTQYF
J: TRBJ2-7; size: .; D: .; V: TRBV30; DNA: TGTGCCTGGAGCGTCAGGGAGACCTACGAGCAGTACTTC; CDR3: CAWSVRETYEQYF
J: TRBJ2-2; size: .; D: .; V: TRBV2; DNA: TGTGCCAGCAACACGAACACCGGGGAGCTGTTTTTT; CDR3: CASNTNTGELFF
J: TRBJ1-2; size: once; D: .; V: TRBV5-6; DNA: TGTGCCAGCAGCTTGCCCCAGGATTATGGCTACACCTTC; CDR3: CASSLPQDYGYTF
J: TRBJ2-1; size: .; D: .; V: TRBV7-3; DNA: TGTGCCAGCAGCTCCCCGACCGGGCTCAATGAGCAGTTCTTC; CDR3: CASSSPTGLNEQFF
J: TRBJ2-7; size: .; D: .; V: TRBV4-1; DNA: TGCGCCAGCAGCCAGCGGGACCGCTCTTACGAGCAGTACTTC; CDR3: CASSQRDRSYEQYF
J: TRBJ1-3; size: .; D: .; V: TRBV6-6; DNA: TGTGCCGGACAACGACTTGGAGGAAACACCATATATTTT; CDR3: CAGQRLGGNTIYF
J: TRBJ1-5; size: few; D: .; V: TRBV11-2; DNA: TGTGCCAGCAGCTTAGCGGCGGATGCTCGGCCCCAGCATTTT; CDR3: CASSLAADARPQHF
J: TRBJ2-2; size: .; D: TRBD2; V: TRBV4-1; DNA: TGCGCCAGCAGCCAAGGTGGTAGCGGGAGTAAGGAAACCGGGGAGCTGTTTTTT; CDR3: CASSQGGSGSKETGELFF